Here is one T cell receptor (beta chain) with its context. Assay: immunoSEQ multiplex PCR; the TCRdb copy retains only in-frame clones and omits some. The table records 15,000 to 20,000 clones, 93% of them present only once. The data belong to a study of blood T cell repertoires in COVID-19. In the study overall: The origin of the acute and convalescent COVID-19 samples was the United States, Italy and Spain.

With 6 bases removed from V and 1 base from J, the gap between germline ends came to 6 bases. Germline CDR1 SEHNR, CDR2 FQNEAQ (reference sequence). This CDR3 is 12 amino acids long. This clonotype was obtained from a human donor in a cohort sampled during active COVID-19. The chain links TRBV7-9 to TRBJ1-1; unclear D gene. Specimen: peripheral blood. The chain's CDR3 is CASRQSNTEAFF. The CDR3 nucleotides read TGTGCCAGCAGACAGTCGAACACTGAAGCTTTCTTT.